The entry below describes one TCR beta chain. This sample was included in a study of blood T cell repertoires in COVID-19. V was shortened by 2 bases and J by 4 bases, with 12 bases between the two germline ends. The CDR3 contains 15 residues. Germline values: CDR1 SNHLY, CDR2 FYNNEI. The repertoire was sequenced with immunoSEQ multiplex PCR; TCRdb's copy has only in-frame clones and lacks some. The table shows more than 80,000 clones, with 90% occurring only once. The receptor was isolated from a man aged 18 to 30 with COVID-19, enrolled during active disease. The V call is TRBV2, the J call TRBJ1-3; D is uncertain. The sequenced sample consisted of peripheral blood. The CDR3 is CASSERRAEGNTIYF. Written as DNA, the CDR3 is TGTGCCAGCAGTGAAAGGAGGGCGGAGGGAAACACCATATATTTT.